The rows below give T cell receptor beta chains drawn from one sample of a study of pediatric ulcerative colitis. The repertoire was sequenced with immunoSEQ multiplex PCR; TCRdb's copy has only in-frame clones and lacks some. The table shows approximately 22,000 clones, with about two thirds occurring only once. Sequencing was done on a sample of gut tissue. The receptors were gathered from a boy younger than 18 with severe ulcerative colitis. The CDR3 runs from the conserved cysteine through the conserved F or W. D genes are given only for firm matches. Only part of the rows carry a size: once, few, many, or a class if the clone is expanded.

J | size | D | V | CDR3 | DNA
TRBJ1-5 | few | TRBD1 | TRBV5-3 | CARSSLQGDNQPQHF | TGTGCCAGAAGCTCCTTACAGGGGGACAATCAGCCCCAGCATTTT
TRBJ1-1 | few | - | TRBV30 | CAWTPPWGPNTEAFF | TGTGCCTGGACTCCCCCCTGGGGACCAAACACTGAAGCTTTCTTT
TRBJ2-1 | - | TRBD1 | TRBV5-1 | CASSLAIPRDRGENEQFF | TGCGCCAGCAGCTTGGCCATACCCCGGGACAGGGGTGAGAATGAGCAGTTCTTC
TRBJ2-7 | - | - | TRBV7-8 | CASRSLGYEQYF | TGTGCCAGCCGGTCCCTGGGTTACGAGCAGTACTTC
TRBJ2-1 | - | - | TRBV4-3 | CASSQVKGYNEQFF | TGCGCCAGCAGCCAAGTAAAAGGTTACAATGAGCAGTTCTTC
TRBJ2-4 | few | - | TRBV18 | CASSPGGAKNIQYF | TGTGCCAGCTCACCAGGGGGAGCCAAAAACATTCAGTACTTC
TRBJ1-2 | once | - | TRBV9 | CASSPYWRHGVSGAGGYTF | TGTGCCAGCAGCCCTTATTGGAGACACGGAGTTTCTGGCGCCGGCGGCTACACCTTC
TRBJ2-5 | - | TRBD2 | TRBV4-2 | CASSQAAGVETQYF | TGTGCCAGCAGCCAAGCCGCGGGGGTGGAGACCCAGTACTTC
TRBJ1-1 | - | - | TRBV30 | CAWSVALNTEAFF | TGTGCCTGGAGTGTAGCATTGAACACTGAAGCTTTCTTT
TRBJ2-2 | - | - | TRBV7-2 | CASSPQRGGELFF | TGTGCCAGCAGCCCCCAACGGGGCGGGGAGCTGTTTTTT
TRBJ1-2 | - | - | TRBV28 | CASSLFASAYGYTF | TGTGCCAGCAGTTTATTTGCCTCAGCCTATGGCTACACCTTC
TRBJ2-7 | few | - | TRBV6-5 | CASRASKGEQYF | TGTGCCAGCAGAGCGTCCAAGGGGGAGCAGTACTTC
TRBJ1-5 | - | - | TRBV4-1 | CASSQALGGLRQPQHF | TGCGCCAGCAGCCAAGCTCTTGGGGGGCTGAGACAGCCCCAGCATTTT
TRBJ2-5 | - | TRBD2 | TRBV4-2 | CASSTRTSGGQETQYF | TGTGCCAGCAGCACACGGACTAGCGGGGGCCAAGAGACCCAGTACTTC
TRBJ1-2 | - | - | TRBV5-6 | CASSLYGYGYTF | TGTGCCAGCAGCTTGTATGGGTATGGCTACACCTTC
TRBJ1-1 | - | - | TRBV5-1 | CASRYGGATEAFF | TGCGCCAGCAGGTACGGGGGGGCCACTGAAGCTTTCTTT
TRBJ1-1 | - | - | TRBV6-5 | CASRKNSENEAFF | TGTGCCAGCCGAAAAAACTCCGAAAATGAAGCTTTCTTT
TRBJ2-7 | - | TRBD2 | TRBV5-1 | CASSLNGGAPYEQYF | TGCGCCAGCAGCTTGAACGGGGGGGCCCCCTACGAGCAGTACTTC
TRBJ1-2 | - | TRBD1 | TRBV7-2 | CASSVPGGGQGNYGYTF | TGTGCCAGCAGTGTCCCTGGGGGGGGACAGGGGAACTATGGCTACACCTTC
TRBJ2-7 | - | - | TRBV19 | CASSTMLGGAYEQYF | TGTGCCAGTAGTACGATGTTGGGGGGAGCCTACGAGCAGTACTTC
TRBJ1-1 | - | TRBD1 | TRBV5-1 | CASSFGTGGPQATEAFF | TGCGCCAGCAGCTTTGGAACAGGGGGACCCCAAGCCACTGAAGCTTTCTTT
TRBJ2-1 | - | - | TRBV2 | CASSAEVSSYNEQFF | TGTGCCAGCAGTGCTGAAGTTAGCTCCTACAATGAGCAGTTCTTC
TRBJ2-3 | - | - | TRBV13 | CASSPRRSWQYF | TGTGCCAGCAGCCCTCGGAGGTCCTGGCAGTATTTT
TRBJ2-1 | - | - | TRBV2 | CASRPGWLGEQFF | TGTGCCAGCAGGCCGGGCTGGTTGGGTGAGCAGTTCTTC
TRBJ1-2 | few | - | TRBV4-1 | CASSQDTGYYGYTF | TGCGCCAGCAGCCAAGATACCGGGTACTATGGCTACACCTTC
TRBJ1-2 | few | - | TRBV10-3 | CAIRGGDYGYTF | TGTGCCATCAGGGGAGGGGACTATGGCTACACCTTC
TRBJ2-5 | - | - | TRBV18 | CASSPRISETQYF | TGTGCCAGCTCCCCCCGGATAAGTGAGACCCAGTACTTC
TRBJ1-1 | - | - | TRBV5-1 | CASSLAGQGGEAFF | TGCGCCAGCAGCTTGGCCGGCCAGGGTGGTGAAGCTTTCTTT
TRBJ1-3 | - | - | TRBV5-6 | CASRQDSGNTIYF | TGTGCCAGCCGACAGGACTCTGGAAACACCATATATTTT
TRBJ1-2 | - | TRBD1 | TRBV10-3 | CAISGDRGGYTF | TGTGCCATCAGTGGGGACAGGGGTGGCTACACCTTC
TRBJ1-6 | few | - | TRBV4-3 | CASSQDISAASYNSPLHF | TGCGCCAGCAGCCAAGATATCTCCGCCGCTTCTTATAATTCACCCCTCCACTTT
TRBJ2-7 | few | - | TRBV29-1 | CSVDGVGEQYF | TGCAGCGTGGATGGGGTGGGGGAGCAGTACTTC
TRBJ2-7 | - | - | TRBV6-1 | CASITSGGEQYF | TGTGCCAGCATCACCTCCGGGGGCGAGCAGTACTTC
TRBJ1-2 | - | TRBD1 | TRBV6-6 | CASRRTGGFDYGYTF | TGTGCCAGCAGGCGCACAGGGGGATTTGACTATGGCTACACCTTC
TRBJ2-3 | - | TRBD2 | TRBV7-6 | CEKRGAPITDTQYF | TGTGAGAAGCGGGGGGCCCCAATTACAGATACGCAGTATTTT
TRBJ2-5 | - | TRBD2 | TRBV4-3 | CASSQELAGSPETQYF | TGCGCCAGCAGCCAGGAACTAGCGGGGTCCCCCGAGACCCAGTACTTC
TRBJ2-5 | medium-sized | TRBD1 | TRBV27 | CASSLSGTEQETQYF | TGTGCCAGCAGTTTATCTGGGACAGAACAAGAGACCCAGTACTTC
TRBJ1-2 | - | - | TRBV5-6 | CASSLESLKNYGYTF | TGTGCCAGCAGCTTGGAGTCGTTGAAGAACTATGGCTACACCTTC
TRBJ2-7 | - | TRBD2 | TRBV9 | CASSGFSTSGQTYEQYF | TGTGCCAGCAGCGGATTCTCGACTAGCGGGCAAACCTACGAGCAGTACTTC
TRBJ1-5 | - | - | TRBV10-3 | CAIAPTDNQPQHF | TGTGCCATCGCTCCGACGGACAATCAGCCCCAGCATTTT
TRBJ2-1 | - | - | TRBV27 | CASSFSSYNEQFF | TGTGCCAGCAGTTTCAGCAGCTACAATGAGCAGTTCTTC